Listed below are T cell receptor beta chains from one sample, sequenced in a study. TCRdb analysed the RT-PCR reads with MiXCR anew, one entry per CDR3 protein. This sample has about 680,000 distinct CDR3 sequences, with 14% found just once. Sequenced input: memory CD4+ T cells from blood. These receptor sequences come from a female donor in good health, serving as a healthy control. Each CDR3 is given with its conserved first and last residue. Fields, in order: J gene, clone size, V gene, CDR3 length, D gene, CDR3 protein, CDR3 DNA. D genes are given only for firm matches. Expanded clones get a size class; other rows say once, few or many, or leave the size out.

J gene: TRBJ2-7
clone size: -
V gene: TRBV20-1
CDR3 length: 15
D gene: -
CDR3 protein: CSARESQGFTYEQYF
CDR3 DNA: TGCAGTGCTAGAGAGAGCCAGGGGTTCACCTACGAGCAGTACTTC

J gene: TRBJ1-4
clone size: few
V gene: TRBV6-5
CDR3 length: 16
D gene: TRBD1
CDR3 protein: CASSQMGQGTNEKLFF
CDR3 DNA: TGTGCCAGCAGTCAAATGGGACAGGGGACTAATGAAAAACTGTTTTTT

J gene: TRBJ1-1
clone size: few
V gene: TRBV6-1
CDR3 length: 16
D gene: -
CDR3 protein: CASSEAAGATNTEAFF
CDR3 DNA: TGTGCCAGCAGTGAAGCGGCAGGGGCTACGAACACTGAAGCTTTCTTT

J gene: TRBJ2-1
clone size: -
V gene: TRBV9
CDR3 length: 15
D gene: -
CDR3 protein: CASSVDGALYNEQFF
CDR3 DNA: TGTGCCAGCAGCGTAGATGGGGCTCTCTACAATGAGCAGTTCTTC

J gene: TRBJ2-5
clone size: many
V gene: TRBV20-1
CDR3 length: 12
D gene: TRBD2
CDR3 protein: CSADGTTITQYF
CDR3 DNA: TGCAGTGCCGATGGGACTACCATAACCCAGTACTTC

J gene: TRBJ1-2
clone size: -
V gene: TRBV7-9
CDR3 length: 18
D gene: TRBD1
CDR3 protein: CASSASPGQGLANYGYTF
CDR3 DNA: TGTGCCAGCAGCGCGTCCCCGGGACAGGGATTAGCTAACTATGGCTACACCTTC

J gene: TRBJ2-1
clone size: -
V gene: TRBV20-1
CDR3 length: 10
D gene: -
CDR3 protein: CSFSYNEQFF
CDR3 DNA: TGCAGTTTTTCATACAATGAGCAGTTCTTC

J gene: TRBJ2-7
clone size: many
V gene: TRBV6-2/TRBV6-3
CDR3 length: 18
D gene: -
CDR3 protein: CASRQGVRARVSSYEQYF
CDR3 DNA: TGTGCCAGCAGACAGGGCGTTCGGGCTCGCGTCAGCTCCTACGAGCAGTACTTC

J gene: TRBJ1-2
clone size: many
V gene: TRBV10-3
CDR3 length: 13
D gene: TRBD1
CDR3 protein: CAINAGTDYGYTF
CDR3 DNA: TGTGCCATCAACGCCGGGACAGACTATGGCTACACCTTC

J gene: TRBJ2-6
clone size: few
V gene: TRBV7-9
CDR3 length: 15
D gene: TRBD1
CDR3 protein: CASGTDLSGANVLTF
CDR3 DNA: TGTGCCAGCGGGACAGACCTCTCTGGGGCCAACGTCCTGACTTTC

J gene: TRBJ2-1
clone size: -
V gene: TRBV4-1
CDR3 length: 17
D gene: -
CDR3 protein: CASSQGIGSGLRSEQFF
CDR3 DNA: TGCGCCAGCAGCCAAGGAATCGGATCTGGATTAAGGAGTGAGCAGTTCTTC

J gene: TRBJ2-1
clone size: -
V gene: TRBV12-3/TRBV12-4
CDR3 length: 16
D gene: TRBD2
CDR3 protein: CASTDISGKRGLEQFF
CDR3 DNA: TGTGCCAGCACCGACATTAGCGGGAAGCGAGGCCTTGAGCAGTTCTTC

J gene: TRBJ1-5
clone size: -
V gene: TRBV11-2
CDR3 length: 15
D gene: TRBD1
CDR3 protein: CASSIRQGVNQPQHF
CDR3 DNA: TGTGCCAGCAGCATTAGACAGGGCGTCAATCAGCCCCAGCATTTT

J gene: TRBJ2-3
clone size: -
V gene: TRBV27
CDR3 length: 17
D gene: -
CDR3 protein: CASSLKARLGSPSTQYF
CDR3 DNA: TGTGCCAGCAGCCTGAAGGCGAGACTAGGGTCCCCCTCTACGCAGTATTTT

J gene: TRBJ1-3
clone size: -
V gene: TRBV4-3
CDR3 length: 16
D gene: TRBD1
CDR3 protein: CASSQVGTGGGNTIYF
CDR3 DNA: TGCGCCAGCAGCCAGGTCGGGACAGGTGGTGGAAACACCATATATTTT

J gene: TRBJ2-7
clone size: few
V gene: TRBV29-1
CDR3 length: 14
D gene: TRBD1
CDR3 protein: CSVQPGQGAYEQYF
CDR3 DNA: TGCAGCGTTCAACCGGGACAGGGGGCCTACGAGCAGTACTTC

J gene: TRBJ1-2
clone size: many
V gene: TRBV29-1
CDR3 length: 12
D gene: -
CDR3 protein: CSVEDRTYGYTF
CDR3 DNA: TGCAGCGTTGAAGACAGGACCTATGGCTACACCTTC

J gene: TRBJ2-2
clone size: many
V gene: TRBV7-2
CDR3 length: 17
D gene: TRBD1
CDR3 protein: CASRPPGQGLYTGELFF
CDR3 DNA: TGTGCCAGCAGACCTCCGGGACAGGGTCTGTACACCGGGGAGCTGTTTTTT

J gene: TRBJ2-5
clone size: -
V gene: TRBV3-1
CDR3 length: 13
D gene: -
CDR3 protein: CASSRLVQETQYF
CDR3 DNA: TGTGCCAGCAGCCGACTAGTGCAAGAGACCCAGTACTTC

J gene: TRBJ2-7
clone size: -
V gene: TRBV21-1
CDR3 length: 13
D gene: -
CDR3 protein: CASSARTGERQYF
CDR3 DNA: TGTGCCAGCAGCGCCCGTACAGGGGAAAGGCAGTACTTC

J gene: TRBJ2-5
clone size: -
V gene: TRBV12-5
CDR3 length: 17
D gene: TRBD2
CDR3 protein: CASGFWRGAALQETQYF
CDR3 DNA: TGTGCTAGTGGTTTTTGGCGGGGGGCCGCTCTTCAAGAGACCCAGTACTTC

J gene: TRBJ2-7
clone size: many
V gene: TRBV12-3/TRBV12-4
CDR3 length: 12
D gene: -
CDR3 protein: CASSPTLGKQYF
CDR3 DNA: TGTGCCAGCAGTCCCACCCTGGGGAAGCAGTACTTC

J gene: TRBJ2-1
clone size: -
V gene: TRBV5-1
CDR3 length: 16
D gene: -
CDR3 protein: CASSLGQGRSYNEQFF
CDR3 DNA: TGCGCCAGCAGCTTGGGGCAGGGGCGCTCCTACAATGAGCAGTTCTTC

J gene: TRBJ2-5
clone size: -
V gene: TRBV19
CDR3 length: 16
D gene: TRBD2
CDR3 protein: CASSTSGGASTETQYF
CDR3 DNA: TGTGCCAGTAGTACGAGCGGGGGGGCCTCTACCGAGACCCAGTACTTC

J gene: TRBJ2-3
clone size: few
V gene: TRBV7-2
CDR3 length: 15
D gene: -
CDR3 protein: CASSRSTPLTDTQYF
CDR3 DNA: TGTGCCAGCAGCCGGAGCACGCCGCTCACAGATACGCAGTATTTT

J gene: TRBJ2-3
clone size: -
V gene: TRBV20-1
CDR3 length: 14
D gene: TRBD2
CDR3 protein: CSARTSGVTDTQYF
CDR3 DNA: TGCAGTGCTAGAACTAGCGGGGTCACAGATACGCAGTATTTT

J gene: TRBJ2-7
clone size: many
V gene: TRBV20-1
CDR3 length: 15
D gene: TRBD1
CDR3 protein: CSARALGQGVYEQYF
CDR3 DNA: TGCAGTGCTAGAGCGCTAGGGCAGGGGGTGTACGAGCAGTACTTC

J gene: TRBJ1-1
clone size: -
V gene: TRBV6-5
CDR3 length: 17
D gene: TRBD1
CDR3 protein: CASNRGQGVWYGTEAFF
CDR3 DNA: TGTGCCAGCAACCGAGGACAGGGGGTTTGGTATGGGACTGAAGCTTTCTTT

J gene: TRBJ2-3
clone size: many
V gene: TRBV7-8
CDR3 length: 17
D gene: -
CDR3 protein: CASSSYVGTASTDTQYF
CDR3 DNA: TGTGCCAGCAGCTCATATGTGGGCACAGCTAGCACAGATACGCAGTATTTT

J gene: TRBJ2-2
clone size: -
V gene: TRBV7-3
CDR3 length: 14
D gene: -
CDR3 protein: CATRLFRNTGELFF
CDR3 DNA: TGTGCCACCAGACTTTTTCGAAACACCGGGGAGCTGTTTTTT

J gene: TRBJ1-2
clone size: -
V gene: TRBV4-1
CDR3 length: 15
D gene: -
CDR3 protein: CASSQAPGRDGGYTF
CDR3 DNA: TGCGCCAGCAGCCAAGCCCCAGGTAGGGACGGGGGCTACACCTTC